What follows are 19 T cell receptor beta chains derived from one specimen sequenced in a study of cytomegalovirus exposure and HLA in healthy donors. The PCR had 60 Vbeta and 13 Jbeta primers. Clones were read by immunoSEQ multiplex PCR, and TCRdb kept only the in-frame ones, dropping some. This repertoire shows some 69,000 clones, approximately 79% found once; its top ten account for roughly 3%. Material for sequencing was PBMCs. These receptors originate from a woman between 25 and 40 years old in good health and CMV-seronegative.

This chain joins TRBV5-5 and TRBJ1-6; possible D gene TRBD1, 5 bases. Trimming pared 3 bases from V and 6 bases from J, leaving 13 bases between. The CDR3 is 15 amino acids. CDR1 is SGHKS and CDR2 is YYEKEE in the germline V gene (reference sequence). CDR3 sequence (DNA): TGTGCCAGCAGCTGGGGGACTGGGAGTAATTCACCCCTCCACTTT. It encodes CASSWGTGSNSPLHF.

The chain uses TRBV5-8 and TRBJ1-2; D is ambiguous. Trimming removed 4 bases from V and 5 bases from J, with 15 bases in between. Germline V gene lookup returns CDR1 SGHTS and CDR2 YDEGEE. The CDR3 has 14 residues. The CDR3 is CASSPEAGSYGYTF. The CDR3 coding sequence is TGTGCCAGCAGCCCGGAGGCAGGCTCATATGGCTACACCTTC. The whole variable domain, filled in from reference TRBV5-8 and TRBJ1-2, reads EAGVTQSPTHLIKTRGQQATLRCSPISGHTSVYWYQQALGLGLQFLLWYDEGEERNRGNFPPRFSGRQFPNYSSELNVNALELEDSALYLCASSPEAGSYGYTFGSGTRLTVV.

The V and J genes are TRBV5-6 and TRBJ1-1, with a possible D match to TRBD1 (5 bases). The CDR3 runs to 14 residues. CDR1 and CDR2 from the germline V gene are SGHDT and YYEEEE. Trimming removed 6 bases at V and 1 base at J, with 13 bases between. CDR3: CASTSRGSNTEAFF. DNA for the CDR3: TGTGCCAGCACCTCGCGGGGGTCGAACACTGAAGCTTTCTTT.

The chain uses TRBV5-4 and TRBJ1-1; 8 positions match TRBD1. This CDR3 comprises 14 residues. With V trimmed by 1 base and J by 5 bases, 4 bases remained unmatched. The germline gives CDR1 SGHNT, CDR2 YYREEE (reference sequence). CDR3 protein: CASSLQGARTEAFF. CDR3 DNA sequence: TGTGCCAGCAGCTTGCAGGGGGCGCGGACTGAAGCTTTCTTT.

The CDR3 here is CASSLNYRGLRTEAFF. CDR3 DNA: TGTGCCAGCAGCCTAAATTACAGGGGGCTGAGGACTGAAGCTTTCTTT. This chain uses TRBV7-2 with TRBJ1-1; 9 bases are a match to TRBD1. Germline trimming cut 5 bases from V and 5 bases from J; bases unmatched to any gene: 12. This CDR3 is 16 amino acids long. Germline CDR1 and CDR2: SGHTA and FQGNSA.

This CDR3 is CAWSVWAHDGELFF. CDR3 bases: TGTGCCTGGAGTGTATGGGCCCATGACGGGGAGCTGTTTTTT. This chain links TRBV30 with TRBJ2-2, with D hard to call. The CDR3 has 14 amino acids. V was shortened by 0 bases and J by 7 bases, with 12 bases between the two germline ends. Germline assignment: CDR1 GTSNPN and CDR2 SVGIG (reference sequence).

This clone was seen more than once but under ten times. The V gene is TRBV5-8, the J gene TRBJ2-1; 12 bases align to TRBD2. J lost 6 bases, V lost 10 bases, and 11 bases had no gene match. CDR1 and CDR2 from the germline V gene are SGHTS and YDEGEE. The CDR3 length is 15 residues. The CDR3 here is CASSLGLAGTNEQFF. CDR3 DNA: TGTGCCTCCAGCTTGGGACTAGCGGGTACCAATGAGCAGTTCTTC.

V gene TRBV11-1 combines with J gene TRBJ2-5; 11 positions agree with TRBD2. CDR1 and CDR2 from the germline V gene are SGHAT and FQDESV (reference sequence). This CDR3 spans 18 amino acids. V trimming: 2 bases; J trimming: 0 bases; junction bases outside the gene matches: 8. The CDR3 protein is CASSLTTSGRDYQETQYF. In nucleotides, the CDR3 is TGTGCCAGCAGCTTAACAACTAGCGGGAGAGACTACCAAGAGACCCAGTACTTC.

The chain employs TRBV28 and TRBJ1-2, with TRBD1 identical over 7 bases. The CDR3 length is 12 residues. The germline gives CDR1 MDHEN, CDR2 SYDVKM. V lost 6 bases and J lost 7; bases outside the gene matches: 5. CDR3 amino acids: CASSVPGGGYTF. In DNA form, the CDR3 reads TGTGCCAGCAGCGTCCCAGGGGGTGGCTACACCTTC.

For the CDR3, the DNA is TGCGCCAGCAGCTCTACCGGGACAGGGGCGGAGACCCAGTACTTC. Translated: CASSSTGTGAETQYF. The chain recombines TRBV5-1 with TRBJ2-5, with TRBD1 identical over 10 bases. The germline gives CDR1 SGHRS, CDR2 YFSETQ. There are 15 residues in the CDR3. V lost 3 bases to trimming and J lost 5 bases; unmatched junction nucleotides: 7.

This clone was picked up a small number of times. This chain connects TRBV7-2 to TRBJ1-2; a weak D match, TRBD1 (6 bases). This CDR3 comprises 13 residues. Per the germline V gene, CDR1 is SGHTA and CDR2 is FQGNSA. Trimming left V 6 bases short and J 6 bases short, with 14 bases between. CDR3 bases: TGTGCCAGCAGGCCACAGGGAAACAATGGCTACACCTTC. Translated: CASRPQGNNGYTF. The full variable domain, completed using reference TRBV7-2 and TRBJ1-2, is GAGVSQSPSNKVTEKGKDVELRCDPISGHTALYWYRQSLGQGLEFLIYFQGNSAPDKSGLPSDRFSAERTGGSVSTLTIQRTQQEDSAVYLCASRPQGNNGYTFGSGTRLTVV.

Of note for this clone: This same CDR3 is encoded by further DNA sequences in the sample. The chain is built from TRBV7-2 and TRBJ1-1, with D possibly matching TRBD1 (5 bases). This CDR3 region has 13 residues. Germline loops: CDR1 SGHTA, CDR2 FQGNSA. V was cut by 4 bases and J by 1 base, with 7 bases left in between. In nucleotides, the CDR3 is TGTGCCAGCAGCTCCCAGGGGAACACTGAAGCTTTCTTT. It translates to CASSSQGNTEAFF. Looking up the rest from reference TRBV7-2 and TRBJ1-1 gives the full variable domain: GAGVSQSPSNKVTEKGKDVELRCDPISGHTALYWYRQSLGQGLEFLIYFQGNSAPDKSGLPSDRFSAERTGGSVSTLTIQRTQQEDSAVYLCASSSQGNTEAFFGQGTRLTVV.

The chain combines TRBV30 with TRBJ2-7; 10 nucleotides align to TRBD1. Germline CDR1 GTSNPN, CDR2 SVGIG (reference sequence). The CDR3 totals 13 residues. With 2 bases clipped from V and 4 bases from J, the junction kept 2 bases outside the gene matches. Here the CDR3 reads CAWSMGQGYEQYF. The CDR3, as DNA: TGTGCCTGGAGTATGGGACAGGGGTACGAGCAGTACTTC.

The chain has TRBV7-9 and TRBJ2-2; tentatively, D is TRBD1 (5 bases). This CDR3 is 14 amino acids long. V gave up 1 base and J gave up 4 bases, with 7 bases separating them. Germline CDR1 SEHNR, CDR2 FQNEAQ (reference sequence). The CDR3 DNA reads TGTGCCAGCAGCTTAGGGGGCAGCACCGGGGAGCTGTTTTTT. This encodes CASSLGGSTGELFF. The variable domain in full, completed from reference TRBV7-9 and TRBJ2-2, reads DTGVSQNPRHKITKRGQNVTFRCDPISEHNRLYWYRQTLGQGPEFLTYFQNEAQLEKSRLLSDRFSAERPKGSFSTLEIQRTEQGDSAMYLCASSLGGSTGELFFGEGSRLTVL.

A few counts support this clone. The junction does not match germline at one end; this may be a read error. Different DNA sequences within this sample yield the same CDR3. CDR3 DNA sequence: TGTGCCAGCAGCTCGTCGACAGGGGGCTATGGCTACACTTTC. It encodes CASSSSTGGYGYTF. J is TRBJ1-2 and V is TRBV5-4; 10 bases are a match to TRBD1. The CDR3 extends over 14 amino acids. From germline, CDR1 is SGHNT and CDR2 YYREEE (reference sequence). Full variable domain (remainder filled in from reference TRBV5-4 and TRBJ1-2): ETGVTQSPTHLIKTRGQQVTLRCSSQSGHNTVSWYQQALGQGPQFIFQYYREEENGRGNFPPRFSGLQFPNYSSELNVNALELDDSALYLCASSSSTGGYGYTFGSGTRLTVV.

This clone was seen only a few times. This sequence joins TRBV4-1 and TRBJ1-1, with a weak D call TRBD1 (6 bases). Deletions cut 4 bases from V and 0 bases from J, with 12 bases between. CDR3 length equals 15 residues. Germline CDR1 is MGHRA and CDR2 is YSYEKL. The CDR3 is CASSPLTGLNTEAFF. In DNA form, the CDR3 reads TGCGCCAGCAGCCCGCTGACAGGTCTGAACACTGAAGCTTTCTTT.

This clone was counted a single time. This sequence joins TRBV18 and TRBJ2-2; 11 bases are a match to TRBD2. The V segment lost 3 bases and the J segment 1 base; nucleotides outside the gene matches: 1. The CDR3 is 16 residues long. Germline-derived CDR1 and CDR2 are KGHSH and LQKENI. CDR3 loop: CASSPGLAGNTGELFF. The DNA for the CDR3 is TGTGCCAGCTCACCTGGACTAGCGGGGAACACCGGGGAGCTGTTTTTT.

V gene TRBV4-2 combines with J gene TRBJ1-2; the D gene is possibly TRBD1 (5 bases). Germline CDR1 and CDR2: LGHNA and YNFKEQ. CDR3 length: 15 residues. Trimming took off 1 base at V and 4 bases at J, with 13 bases between the two ends. CDR3 sequence (DNA): TGTGCCAGCAGCCAAGGGGGGGAGACGGTCTATGGCTACACCTTC. As protein: CASSQGGETVYGYTF.

J is TRBJ2-3 and V is TRBV9; 7 nucleotides align to TRBD2. Germline assignment: CDR1 SGDLS and CDR2 YYNGEE. The CDR3 contains 13 residues. The trim removed 5 bases at V and 3 bases at J, leaving 3 bases unmatched. CDR3 sequence reads: CASSEGGTDTQYF. CDR3 nucleotides: TGTGCCAGCAGTGAGGGAGGGACAGATACGCAGTATTTT.